Below, 28 T cell receptor beta chains from the same sample are listed, as sequenced in a study of T-cell reconstitution after alpha-beta-depleted transplantation in children. TCRbeta library preparation incorporated unique molecular identifiers. TCRdb re-called the PCR reads with MiXCR, one entry per CDR3 protein. Among 600,000 to 800,000 distinct CDR3 sequences, around 14% were seen once, and the ten largest hold 0.79%. The sample in question was PBMCs, obtained before TCRalphabeta/CD19-depleted stem cell transplant. The source of these receptors is a girl aged 2-10 years with congenital amegakaryocytic thrombocytopenia, due to receive a stem cell transplant.

This clonotype has just a few counts. This chain connects TRBV5-1 to TRBJ2-4; tentative D call: TRBD2 (6 bases). CDR1 is SGHRS, CDR2 YFSETQ, per germline. The CDR3 is 15 residues long. V was trimmed by 0 bases and J by 7 bases, leaving 14 bases between them. CDR3 nucleotides: TGCGCCAGCAGCTTGGCCTATGGGGCGGGGAACATTCAGTACTTC. Amino acid sequence: CASSLAYGAGNIQYF.

This clonotype was seen ten or more times. The CDR3 nucleotides are TGCAGTGCCATAAATCCCCTCAGCGGTGGTCAGCCCCAGCATTTT. Its protein is CSAINPLSGGQPQHF. V gene TRBV20-1 combines with J gene TRBJ1-5, with D hard to call. Trimming removed 6 bases at V and 6 bases at J, with 21 bases between. Germline loops: CDR1 DFQATT, CDR2 SNEGSKA (reference sequence). The CDR3 has 15 amino acids.

The rearrangement links TRBV3-1 to TRBJ1-5; the D gene is possibly TRBD1 (6 bases). The CDR3 has 16 amino acids. CDR1 LGHDT and CDR2 YNNKEL come from the germline V gene (reference sequence). The ends were cut back, 0 bases at V and 5 bases at J, with 14 bases in the middle. The CDR3 DNA is TGTGCCAGCAGCCAAGACAAACAGGGAATCGATCAGCCCCAGCATTTT. Translation: CASSQDKQGIDQPQHF.

In its sample, this clonotype was seen many times. The DNA of the CDR3 is TGTGCCAGCAGGACCCAACGGGAGCTCGGGGAGCTGTTTTTT. Translated, it gives CASRTQRELGELFF. The chain combines TRBV27 with TRBJ2-2; D is possibly TRBD2 (6 bases). Trimming shortened V by 6 bases and J by 7 bases, and 15 bases separated the two germline ends. This CDR3 region has 14 residues. Per germline, CDR1 MNHEY and CDR2 SMNVEV (reference sequence).

This clonotype was seen ten or more times. The chain joins TRBV7-6 to TRBJ2-3, with 9 bases matching TRBD2. The germline V gene has CDR1 SGHVS and CDR2 FNYEAQ. The CDR3 consists of 18 residues. V shed 3 bases, J shed 4 bases, and the junction held 14 bases outside the gene matches. The CDR3 loop is CASSFLAGENILADTQYF. The CDR3 bases are TGTGCCAGCAGCTTTTTAGCGGGAGAGAATATTTTGGCAGATACGCAGTATTTT.

The rearrangement joins TRBV25-1 to TRBJ1-2; no firm D call. There are 15 residues in the CDR3. Per the germline V gene, CDR1 is MGHDK and CDR2 is SYGVNS. Trimming stripped 3 bases from V and 3 bases from J, with 14 bases between. As DNA, the CDR3 is TGTGCCAGCAGTGATACCAGGACGCCTGACTATGGCTACACCTTC. Encoded protein: CASSDTRTPDYGYTF.

The chain links TRBV6-1 to TRBJ1-5, with D unresolved. The CDR3 sequence is 16 residues long. Trimming removed 8 bases from V and 0 bases from J, with 17 bases in between. The germline V gene encodes CDR1 MNHNS and CDR2 SASEGT. The CDR3 DNA reads as TGTGCCAGCCCACCTTTGAGCGGGAATAGCAATCAGCCCCAGCATTTT. The encoded protein is CASPPLSGNSNQPQHF.

In this sample, this clonotype turned up many times. The J gene is TRBJ2-4, the V gene TRBV5-1; TRBD2 agrees at 9 bases. Germline V lookup: CDR1 SGHRS, CDR2 YFSETQ. The CDR3 extends over 14 amino acids. The ends lost 0 bases at V and 7 bases at J; junction bases unmatched: 2. The CDR3 DNA follows: TGCGCCAGCAGCTTGGATACTAGCGGGAACATTCAGTACTTC. Translating it yields CASSLDTSGNIQYF.

This clonotype was seen at least ten times. The chain employs TRBV29-1 and TRBJ2-1; tentatively, D is TRBD1 (5 bases). Trimming cost V 6 bases and J 2 bases, with 20 bases left between them. The CDR3 is 16 residues long. Germline V gene data show CDR1 as SQVTM and CDR2 as ANQGSEA. CDR3 nucleotides: TGCAGCGTCGAGGACACCCTGGCGATCCCCTACAATGAGCAGTTCTTC. Its translation is CSVEDTLAIPYNEQFF.

Details on this clonotype: With a much larger clone just one base away, this may be a read error. The CDR3 loop is CAGSFEAGGNTGELFF. In DNA form, the CDR3 reads TGTGCCGGCAGTTTTGAGGCGGGAGGGAACACCGGGGAGCTGTTTTTT. This sequence joins TRBV12-3 or TRBV12-4 and TRBJ2-2; 8 nucleotides agree with TRBD2. This CDR3 has 16 residues.

This chain links TRBV7-6 with TRBJ1-2, with 7 bases identical to TRBD1. CDR1 SGHVS and CDR2 FNYEAQ come from the germline V gene. J lost 4 bases, V lost 5 bases, and 7 bases had no gene match. The CDR3 sequence is 14 residues long. CDR3 amino acids: CASSPSGQLYGYTF. CDR3 nucleotides: TGTGCCAGCAGCCCCTCGGGACAGCTCTATGGCTACACCTTC.

The chain recombines TRBV27 with TRBJ2-5; D call uncertain. Per the germline V gene, CDR1 is MNHEY and CDR2 is SMNVEV (reference sequence). CDR3 size: 12 residues. The V end was cut by 6 bases, the J end by 7 bases, with 12 bases between. CDR3 region: CASSLTGATQYF. The CDR3, as DNA: TGTGCCAGCAGCCTTACTGGAGCGACCCAGTACTTC.

The chain is built from TRBV11-2 and TRBJ2-1; D is undetermined. The V end was cut by 6 bases, the J end by 0 bases, with 12 bases between. The CDR3 is 15 residues long. Germline V gene data show CDR1 as SGHAT and CDR2 as FQNNGV. The CDR3 here is CASSSKVGSYNEQFF. The CDR3 coding sequence is TGTGCCAGCAGTTCTAAGGTGGGCTCCTACAATGAGCAGTTCTTC. The entire variable domain, with the rest obtained from reference TRBV11-2 and TRBJ2-1, is as follows: EAGVAQSPRYKIIEKRQSVAFWCNPISGHATLYWYQQILGQGPKLLIQFQNNGVVDDSQLPKDRFSAERLKGVDSTLKIQPAKLEDSAVYLCASSSKVGSYNEQFFGPGTRLTVL.

This clonotype was seen more than once but under ten times. The V call is TRBV7-3, the J call TRBJ2-3; D possibly corresponds to TRBD2 (5 bases). The CDR3 contains 16 residues. CDR1 is SGHTA, CDR2 FQGTGA, per germline. The germline V and J ends were trimmed by 2 bases and 3 bases, with 15 bases remaining between them. The CDR3 nucleotides read TGTGCCAGCAGCTTAGGTCCAGCGGAGTCTACAGATACGCAGTATTTT. Translating it yields CASSLGPAESTDTQYF.

The V call is TRBV3-1, the J call TRBJ2-1; D uncertain. Germline V gene data show CDR1 as LGHDT and CDR2 as YNNKEL (reference sequence). CDR3 length equals 15 residues. Trimming pared 0 bases from V and 8 bases from J, leaving 14 bases between. The CDR3 here is CASSQDRWFGYEQFF. The CDR3 coding sequence is TGTGCCAGCAGCCAAGATCGGTGGTTCGGTTATGAGCAGTTCTTC.

This clonotype came up many times. The CDR3, as DNA: TGCGCCAGCAGTGAGTCGCATCATTTTACGGAGACCCAGTACTTC. Translation gives CASSESHHFTETQYF. The rearrangement links TRBV10-2 to TRBJ2-5; D uncertain. Trimming removed 0 bases at V and 5 bases at J, with 13 bases between. CDR3 length: 15 residues. In germline, CDR1 is WSHSY, CDR2 SAAADI.

This chain joins TRBV7-9 and TRBJ2-7; D possibly matches TRBD1 or TRBD2 (5 bases each). This CDR3 contains 15 residues. V was clipped by 0 bases and J by 7 bases, with 16 bases between them. Germline V gene data show CDR1 as SEHNR and CDR2 as FQNEAQ (reference sequence). The CDR3, as DNA: TGTGCCAGCAGCTTAGCTGGGACCGGGGATTGGGAGCAGTACTTC. This translates into CASSLAGTGDWEQYF.

This clonotype was found a few times. The chain uses TRBV12-3 or TRBV12-4 and TRBJ2-2; D uncertain. With 5 bases removed from V and 4 bases from J, the gap between germline ends came to 14 bases. This CDR3 has 15 amino acids. The CDR3 sequence is CASSTDSFSTGELFF. The CDR3 DNA reads TGTGCCAGCAGTACCGACTCGTTCAGCACCGGGGAGCTGTTTTTT.

The chain is built from TRBV5-1 and TRBJ1-1, with D uncertain. The CDR3 has 15 amino acids. Germline assignment: CDR1 SGHRS and CDR2 YFSETQ. Trimming stripped 1 base from V and 2 bases from J, with 12 bases between. CDR3 in DNA: TGCGCCAGCAGCTTGATCCCAAACGGCAACACTGAAGCTTTCTTT. It is translated as CASSLIPNGNTEAFF.

This clonotype appeared a few times. The rearrangement links TRBV10-3 to TRBJ1-1; 12 positions match TRBD1. The junction had 4 bases not matched to a gene; V was cut back by 6 bases and J by 2 bases. This CDR3 is built from 15 residues. CDR1 and CDR2 (germline): ENHRY, SYGVKD. The CDR3 spells CAIRSGQGANTEAFF. CDR3 nucleotides: TGTGCCATCAGATCGGGACAGGGGGCCAACACTGAAGCTTTCTTT.

This chain links TRBV28 with TRBJ2-3; D possibly corresponds to TRBD2 (6 bases). V lost 9 bases to trimming and J lost 6 bases, with 16 bases between them. Germline CDR1 reads MDHEN; CDR2 reads SYDVKM. The CDR3 is made up of 13 amino acids. CDR3 nucleotides: TGTGCCAGTCGGGCGGGGACGGGCGATACGCAGTATTTT. Translation: CASRAGTGDTQYF.

The V and J genes are TRBV5-1 and TRBJ1-3; possible D gene TRBD1, 5 bases. CDR1 is SGHRS, CDR2 YFSETQ, per germline. This CDR3 contains 15 residues. Trimming removed 4 bases at V and 2 bases at J, with 13 bases between. This chain's CDR3 is CASSLVWDPGNTIYF. CDR3 bases: TGCGCCAGCAGCCTGGTGTGGGACCCTGGAAACACCATATATTTT.

The rearrangement links TRBV2 to TRBJ2-3; D gene ambiguous. The CDR3 spans 13 residues. V lost 6 bases, J lost 1 base, and 8 bases lay in between. CDR1 and CDR2 from the germline V gene are SNHLY and FYNNEI. The DNA for the CDR3 is TGTGCCAGCAGCTGGCTGCGCACAGATACGCAGTATTTT. Translated, it gives CASSWLRTDTQYF. The complete variable domain, with remaining parts taken from reference TRBV2 and TRBJ2-3, reads EPEVTQTPSHQVTQMGQEVILRCVPISNHLYFYWYRQILGQKVEFLVSFYNNEISEKSEIFDDQFSVERPDGSNFTLKIRSTKLEDSAMYFCASSWLRTDTQYFGPGTRLTVL.

J is TRBJ2-1 and V is TRBV12-3 or TRBV12-4, with 7 positions matching TRBD2. The CDR3 length is 13 residues. The trim removed 8 bases at V and 6 bases at J, leaving 7 bases unmatched. CDR3 amino acids: CASQDWEGNEQFF. The DNA for the CDR3 is TGTGCCAGCCAGGACTGGGAGGGCAATGAGCAGTTCTTC.

Many counts were recorded for this clonotype. The V gene is TRBV7-6, the J gene TRBJ2-1; D unclear. The germline V and J ends were trimmed by 5 bases and 0 bases, with 11 bases remaining between them. CDR1 SGHVS and CDR2 FNYEAQ come from the germline V gene. The CDR3 has 15 amino acids. CDR3 DNA sequence: TGTGCCAGCAGCACAACAGCGAGCTCCTACAATGAGCAGTTCTTC. It yields the protein CASSTTASSYNEQFF.

This clonotype turned up a few times. The gene calls are TRBV10-3 and TRBJ2-3; 11 positions agree with TRBD2. CDR3 length equals 16 residues. Germline-derived CDR1 and CDR2 are ENHRY and SYGVKD. Trimming removed 7 bases from V and 1 base from J; junction bases left unmatched: 7. In DNA form, the CDR3 reads TGTGCCATCACGGACCTAGCGGGAGGTGGCACAGATACGCAGTATTTT. Translation: CAITDLAGGGTDTQYF.

Turning to this clonotype: Its ends do not fully match the called genes, so a read error is possible. The V gene is TRBV12-3 or TRBV12-4, the J gene TRBJ2-3; 9 bases are shared with TRBD2. The CDR3 has 14 amino acids. CDR3 sequence reads: CASGLAGVPHTQYF. In nucleotides, the CDR3 is TGTGCCAGCGGTTTAGCGGGAGTTCCCCATACGCAGTATTTT.

This clonotype was observed a handful of times. The chain is built from TRBV7-9 and TRBJ2-7, with 7 bases aligning to TRBD1. This CDR3 comprises 17 residues. Trimming cost V 5 bases and J 4 bases; bases outside gene matches: 17. From germline, CDR1 is SEHNR and CDR2 FQNEAQ (reference sequence). The DNA of the CDR3 is TGTGCCAGCAGCACAAACCAGGGGGATGTGCCCTTATACGAGCAGTACTTC. Its translation is CASSTNQGDVPLYEQYF.